These T cell receptor beta chains were read from a single sample in a study of blood T cell repertoires in COVID-19. Some clones are missing from TCRdb's copy, which holds only in-frame ones; the method was immunoSEQ multiplex PCR. The sample records fewer than 250,000 clones, 80% being singletons. Sequencing used peripheral blood. The receptors here all came from a man aged 55 to 70 with acute or convalescent COVID-19. The CDR3 runs from the conserved cysteine through the conserved F or W. Fields, in order: D gene, J gene, clone size, V gene, CDR3 DNA, CDR3 protein. D genes are given only for firm matches. Size is omitted from some rows. Given values are once, few, many or a class for expanded clones.

TRBD2	TRBJ2-1	.	TRBV7-3	TGTGCCAGCAGCCAGACTAGCGGGGGACCTCCCTCCTACAATGAGCAGTTCTTC	CASSQTSGGPPSYNEQFF
.	TRBJ2-2	.	TRBV19	TGTGCCAGTAGTTCACCCCTCCAATCAGGGGCCGGGGAGCTGTTTTTT	CASSSPLQSGAGELFF
.	TRBJ2-3	.	TRBV14	TGTGCCAGCAGCCAAGACAGTCCCATAGATACGCAGTATTTT	CASSQDSPIDTQYF
TRBD1	TRBJ2-2	.	TRBV30	TGTGCCTGGAGCCGGACAGGGGTGACCGGGGAGCTGTTTTTT	CAWSRTGVTGELFF
.	TRBJ1-2	.	TRBV7-2	TGTGCCAGCAGCCTACAGGGTATAGGGTATGGCTACACCTTC	CASSLQGIGYGYTF
TRBD1	TRBJ2-5	.	TRBV2	TGTGCCAGCAGTCGGACAGGACAAGAGACCCAGTACTTC	CASSRTGQETQYF
TRBD1	TRBJ1-1	few	TRBV9	TGTGCCAGCAGCGTAGAGTGGACAGGGGCAGTGGAAGCTTTCTTT	CASSVEWTGAVEAFF
TRBD1	TRBJ1-1	.	TRBV4-3	TGCGCCAGCAGCCAAGATTATTCGACAGGGAGTGAAGCTTTCTTT	CASSQDYSTGSEAFF
TRBD1	TRBJ1-1	.	TRBV5-4	TGTGCCAGCAGGGAAGGACAGGGGGTTAAGAACACTGAAGCTTTCTTT	CASREGQGVKNTEAFF
TRBD1	TRBJ1-4	.	TRBV9	TGTGCCAGCAGCGGGTCACAGGGGATAAATGAAAAACTGTTTTTT	CASSGSQGINEKLFF
.	TRBJ1-2	.	TRBV29-1	TGCAGCGTTGAAGAGGGATGGAGGGGTGGCTATGGCTACACCTTC	CSVEEGWRGGYGYTF
TRBD1	TRBJ1-2	once	TRBV15	TGTGCCACCAGCCGCGACAGGGCTAACTATGGCTACACCTTC	CATSRDRANYGYTF
.	TRBJ1-1	.	TRBV5-4	TGTGCCAGCAGCCCGCCACCGCGGGGGGGACTCACTGAAGCTTTCTTT	CASSPPPRGGLTEAFF
.	TRBJ2-1	.	TRBV24-1	TGTGCCACCAGTGATTCAAGCCGGGACTTCAATGAGCAGTTCTTC	CATSDSSRDFNEQFF
.	TRBJ2-7	.	TRBV29-1	TGCAGCGTTCGGGGGAGAGGGGCCTACGAGCAGTACTTC	CSVRGRGAYEQYF
.	TRBJ1-5	few	TRBV2	TGTGCCAGCAGTGTGATATCACAGACCAATCAGCCCCAGCATTTT	CASSVISQTNQPQHF
.	TRBJ2-7	few	TRBV7-3	TGTGCCAGCAGCTCCTCCTCCTACGAGCAGTACTTC	CASSSSSYEQYF
TRBD1	TRBJ2-6	.	TRBV7-8	TGTGCCAGCAGCTCCCGGCGACCGGGACAGGGTGCTTACTCTGGGGCCAACGTCCTGACTTTC	CASSSRRPGQGAYSGANVLTF
.	TRBJ1-5	.	TRBV6-5	TGTGCCAGCAGTTACTCGGACAGCTTCCGGCCCCAGCATTTT	CASSYSDSFRPQHF
.	TRBJ2-3	.	TRBV5-1	TGCGCCAGCAGCCTGGACAGGGAGGGAGATACGCAGTATTTT	CASSLDREGDTQYF
.	TRBJ2-7	.	TRBV10-3	TGTGCCATCAGTGACGGCATTGGGAGCGGGTCCTACGAGCAGTACTTC	CAISDGIGSGSYEQYF
.	TRBJ1-1	many	TRBV11-1	TGTGCCAGCAGCTTAGCGTCCCAGGGGTCGAACACTGAAGCTTTCTTT	CASSLASQGSNTEAFF
TRBD1	TRBJ2-6	.	TRBV27	TGTGCCAGCAGTGGAACAGGGGCTGGGGCCAACGTCCTGACTTTC	CASSGTGAGANVLTF
.	TRBJ2-1	.	TRBV18	TGTGCCAGCTCACCCGATGTAGCTGAGCAGTTCTTC	CASSPDVAEQFF
.	TRBJ2-4	.	TRBV6-5	TGTGCCAGCAGAAACCCGGGACAAGACATTCAGTACTTC	CASRNPGQDIQYF
.	TRBJ1-5	.	TRBV4-2	TGTGCCAGCAGCCAAGATCTAATTTTCGTCGCAGGATACAATCAGCCCCAGCATTTT	CASSQDLIFVAGYNQPQHF
.	TRBJ1-2	once	TRBV24-1	TGTGCCACCAGTGATCGTCCGGAGATCCGGGGCTACACCTTC	CATSDRPEIRGYTF
.	TRBJ2-3	.	TRBV19	TGTGCCAGTAGTATGTTGGTAGTGACAGATACGCAGTATTTT	CASSMLVVTDTQYF
.	TRBJ1-2	.	TRBV5-5	TGTGCCAGCAGCTTAGGGGGAATCGGCTATGGCTACACCTTC	CASSLGGIGYGYTF
.	TRBJ1-5	.	TRBV4-2	TGTGCCAGCAGCCAAGAGGGGGGGGAGAATCAGCCCCAGCATTTT	CASSQEGGENQPQHF
.	TRBJ1-4	.	TRBV18	TGTGCCAGCTCACCGCCGCGGGCCGGTAATGAAAAACTGTTTTTT	CASSPPRAGNEKLFF
TRBD2	TRBJ2-1	once	TRBV7-6	TGTGCCAGCAGCTTACAGGCTAGCGGGGGCCTGGAGCAGTTCTTC	CASSLQASGGLEQFF
.	TRBJ2-3	.	TRBV18	TGTGCCAGCTCACCAAAAGAGCGAGCTAGCACAGATACGCAGTATTTT	CASSPKERASTDTQYF
.	TRBJ1-1	few	TRBV5-1	TGCGCCAGCAGCGGTTTACAGGGAGACACTGAAGCTTTCTTT	CASSGLQGDTEAFF
.	TRBJ2-3	.	TRBV5-1	TGCGCCAGCAGCTCGGGGGGCCTAACAGATACGCAGTATTTT	CASSSGGLTDTQYF
TRBD1	TRBJ1-1	.	TRBV3-1/TRBV3-2	TGTGCCAGCGCGAGAAACAGGGGCACTGAAGCTTTCTTT	CASARNRGTEAFF
TRBD1	TRBJ1-5	.	TRBV7-9	TGTGCCAGCAGCGAAGTTGGAGGGGGCCAGCAGCCCCAGCATTTT	CASSEVGGGQQPQHF
.	TRBJ1-1	.	TRBV21-1	TGTGCCAGCAGAAAAGAAGGGACAGCCCCCATGAACACTGAAGCTTTCTTT	CASRKEGTAPMNTEAFF
TRBD2	TRBJ2-1	.	TRBV18	TGTGCCAGCTCACGGGGACTAGCGGGAGGAGGGTACAATGAGCAGTTCTTC	CASSRGLAGGGYNEQFF
.	TRBJ1-3	.	TRBV6-1	TGTGCCAGCAGTGAAGCTTCCCGGAGCTCTGGAAACACCATATATTTT	CASSEASRSSGNTIYF
TRBD1	TRBJ2-3	.	TRBV5-1	TGCGCCAGCAGCCCCCTGACAGGGCGCCAAGATACGCAGTATTTT	CASSPLTGRQDTQYF
.	TRBJ2-3	.	TRBV24-1	TGTGCCACCAGTGATTTGGGGCTGACACAAGATAGCACAGATACGCAGTATTTT	CATSDLGLTQDSTDTQYF
TRBD1	TRBJ2-2	few	TRBV5-5	TGTGCCAGCAGCTCAGGGACAGGGGACACCGGGGAGCTGTTTTTT	CASSSGTGDTGELFF
.	TRBJ1-2	once	TRBV12-3/TRBV12-4	TGTGCCAGCAGTTTATCAGGGAATGGCTACACCTTC	CASSLSGNGYTF
.	TRBJ1-5	few	TRBV2	TGTGCCAGCAGTACCAGCGGGGGTCAGCCCCAGCATTTT	CASSTSGGQPQHF
.	TRBJ1-5	.	TRBV11-2	TGTGCCAGCAGCTTAGGAAGAGGGGGACGGTATAGCAATCAGCCCCAGCATTTT	CASSLGRGGRYSNQPQHF
.	TRBJ2-1	.	TRBV18	TGTGCCAGCTCACCACCCGTAAGGAGCTCCTACAATGAGCAGTTCTTC	CASSPPVRSSYNEQFF
TRBD1	TRBJ2-7	.	TRBV30	TGTGCCTGGAGTTGGGGACAGGCGATAACCTACGAGCAGTACTTC	CAWSWGQAITYEQYF
.	TRBJ1-4	.	TRBV9	TGTGCCAGCAGCGTACTTTCAGAGGCGAAAGGAAAACTGTTTTTT	CASSVLSEAKGKLFF
TRBD1	TRBJ1-1	.	TRBV5-1	TGCGCCAGCAGCAGGGACAGACTGAACACTGAAGCTTTCTTT	CASSRDRLNTEAFF
TRBD2	TRBJ2-1	.	TRBV5-1	TGCGCCAGCAGCCCGCGACTAGCGGACAATGAGCAGTTCTTC	CASSPRLADNEQFF
TRBD1	TRBJ1-1	.	TRBV18	TGTGCCAGCTCACCGTTGAAGGGGACAGGAGGGGATCCTGAAGCTTTCTTT	CASSPLKGTGGDPEAFF
.	TRBJ1-2	.	TRBV5-1	TGCGCCAGCAGCTTGGGGGAGGGGATGAACTATGGCTACACCTTC	CASSLGEGMNYGYTF